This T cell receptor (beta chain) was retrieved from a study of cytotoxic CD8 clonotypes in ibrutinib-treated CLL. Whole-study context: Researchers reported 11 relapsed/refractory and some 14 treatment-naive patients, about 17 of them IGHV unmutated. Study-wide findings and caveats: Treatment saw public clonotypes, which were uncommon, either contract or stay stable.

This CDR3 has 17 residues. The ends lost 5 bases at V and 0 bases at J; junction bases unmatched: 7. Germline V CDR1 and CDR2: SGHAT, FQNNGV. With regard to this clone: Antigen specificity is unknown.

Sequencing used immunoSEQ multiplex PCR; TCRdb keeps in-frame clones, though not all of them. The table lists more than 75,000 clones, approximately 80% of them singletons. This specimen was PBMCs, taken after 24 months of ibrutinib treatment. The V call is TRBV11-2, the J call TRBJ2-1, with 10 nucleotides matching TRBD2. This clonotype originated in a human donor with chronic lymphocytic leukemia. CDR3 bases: TGTGCCAGCAGCATCCGGACTAGCGGCAGCTCCTACAATGAGCAGTTCTTC. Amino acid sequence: CASSIRTSGSSYNEQFF.